This T cell receptor beta chain was profiled in a study of cytomegalovirus exposure and HLA in healthy donors. Study-wide results and limits: The study listed about 150 cytomegalovirus-associated TCR beta chains.

The V end lost 0 bases, the J end lost 3 bases, and 15 bases lay between the germline ends. The CDR3 has 16 residues. Germline V CDR1 and CDR2: ENHRY, SYGVKD. About this clone itself: Its specificity is unknown.

The PCR made use of 60 Vbeta and 13 Jbeta primers. Using immunoSEQ multiplex PCR, the repertoire was profiled, and TCRdb retains in-frame clones only, with some absent. The sample includes around 96,000 clones, roughly 80% of them seen just once. The source of this sequence is a man aged 25-40 years in good health and CMV-seropositive. The chain couples TRBV10-3 to TRBJ2-7, with D perhaps matching TRBD1 (6 bases). Material for sequencing was PBMCs. CDR3 bases: TGTGCCATCAGTGAGTCGGCCCCCAGGGGTCACTACGAGCAGTACTTC. As protein: CAISESAPRGHYEQYF.